A selection of T cell receptor beta chains follows, all from one sample in a study of blood T cell repertoires in COVID-19. Here immunoSEQ multiplex PCR was the method, and the copy in TCRdb shows in-frame clones only, minus some. The data hold around 240,000 clones, with about 90% observed a single time. The sequencing sample was made of PBMCs or T cells enriched from blood (not recorded which). Every receptor here comes from a human donor in a cohort exposed to, infected with or recovered from COVID-19 (not recorded which). The donor label of this sample is uncertain. Each CDR3 is given with its conserved first and last residue. The D gene is left open where the match is weak. Clone size is given for some rows only: seen once, a few or many times, or a class if the clone is expanded.

TRBD1 TRBJ1-2 - 15 TRBV10-3 CAISEGQGGAYGYTF TGTGCCATCAGTGAGGGACAGGGTGGGGCATATGGCTACACCTTC
- TRBJ2-5 - 14 TRBV6-1 CASSEVPVQETQYF TGTGCCAGCAGTGAAGTGCCGGTCCAAGAGACCCAGTACTTC
TRBD1 TRBJ1-1 - 14 TRBV30 CAWSRRGLPTEAFF TGTGCCTGGAGTCGCAGGGGGCTTCCCACTGAAGCTTTCTTT
- TRBJ1-6 - 18 TRBV5-5 CASSLYPQGVRSNSPLHF TGTGCCAGCAGCTTGTATCCTCAAGGGGTTCGGTCAAATTCACCCCTCCACTTT
TRBD1 TRBJ1-5 - 14 TRBV19 CASSRDRDNQPQHF TGTGCCAGTAGTCGAGACAGGGACAATCAGCCCCAGCATTTT
- TRBJ1-4 - 14 TRBV6-6 CASSSNTGTPVLFF TGTGCCAGCAGTTCCAATACAGGGACCCCGGTATTGTTTTTT
- TRBJ2-1 once 12 TRBV6-6 CASSTLDYEQFF TGTGCCAGCAGTACACTAGACTATGAGCAGTTCTTC
- TRBJ1-3 - 16 TRBV4-2 CASSRTLQGPGNTIYF TGTGCCAGCAGCCGGACCCTCCAGGGTCCTGGAAACACCATATATTTT
- TRBJ1-2 - 15 TRBV21-1 CASSARQGPNYGYTF TGTGCCAGCAGCGCCCGACAGGGGCCTAACTATGGCTACACCTTC
- TRBJ2-4 - 13 TRBV11-2 CASTPRAKNIQYF TGTGCCAGCACCCCCAGGGCCAAAAACATTCAGTACTTC
- TRBJ1-2 - 14 TRBV2 CASSIGQGHYGYTF TGTGCCAGCAGTATAGGTCAGGGGCACTATGGCTACACCTTC
- TRBJ2-5 few 14 TRBV19 CASSEQGSEETQYF TGTGCCAGTAGTGAACAGGGATCCGAAGAGACCCAGTACTTC
TRBD1 TRBJ1-6 - 14 TRBV6-5 CASRGRQGNSPLHF TGTGCCAGCAGGGGCCGACAGGGGAATTCACCCCTCCACTTT
TRBD1 TRBJ1-5 once 15 TRBV10-3 CAISLTGALNQPQHF TGTGCCATCAGCTTGACAGGGGCGCTAAATCAGCCCCAGCATTTT
- TRBJ1-5 - 15 TRBV19 CASSPRVYSNQPQHF TGTGCCAGTAGTCCGAGGGTCTATAGCAATCAGCCCCAGCATTTT
TRBD2 TRBJ2-1 - 18 TRBV7-8 CASSPRTSGTSSYNEQFF TGTGCCAGCAGCCCGCGGACTAGCGGGACAAGCTCCTACAATGAGCAGTTCTTC
- TRBJ1-2 - 17 TRBV19 CASSSHGSAGLNYGYTF TGTGCCAGTAGTTCGCATGGGTCGGCAGGGCTAAACTATGGCTACACCTTC
TRBD1 TRBJ1-2 - 14 TRBV14 CASSLKQGSYGYTF TGTGCCAGCAGCCTTAAACAGGGGAGCTATGGCTACACCTTC
- TRBJ2-2 - 15 TRBV7-8 CASSSTRVNTGELFF TGTGCCAGCAGCTCGACCAGGGTAAACACCGGGGAGCTGTTTTTT